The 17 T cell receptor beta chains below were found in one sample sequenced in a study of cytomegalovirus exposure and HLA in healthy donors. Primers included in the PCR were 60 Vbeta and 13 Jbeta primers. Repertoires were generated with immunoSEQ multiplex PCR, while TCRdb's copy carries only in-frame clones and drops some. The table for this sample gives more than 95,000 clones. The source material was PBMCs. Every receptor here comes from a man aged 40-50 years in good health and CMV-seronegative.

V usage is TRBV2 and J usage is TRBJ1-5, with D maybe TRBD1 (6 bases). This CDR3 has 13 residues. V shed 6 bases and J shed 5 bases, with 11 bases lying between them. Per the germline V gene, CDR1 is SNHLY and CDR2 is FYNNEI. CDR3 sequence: CASRPPGDQPQHF. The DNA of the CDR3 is TGTGCCAGCAGACCCCCAGGGGATCAGCCCCAGCATTTT. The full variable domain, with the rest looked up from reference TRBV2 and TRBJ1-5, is EPEVTQTPSHQVTQMGQEVILRCVPISNHLYFYWYRQILGQKVEFLVSFYNNEISEKSEIFDDQFSVERPDGSNFTLKIRSTKLEDSAMYFCASRPPGDQPQHFGDGTRLSIL.

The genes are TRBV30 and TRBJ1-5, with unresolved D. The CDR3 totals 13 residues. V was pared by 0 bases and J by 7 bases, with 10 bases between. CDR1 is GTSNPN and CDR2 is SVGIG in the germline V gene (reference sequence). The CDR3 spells CAWSVSRQQPQHF. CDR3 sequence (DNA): TGTGCCTGGAGTGTATCCAGGCAACAGCCCCAGCATTTT.

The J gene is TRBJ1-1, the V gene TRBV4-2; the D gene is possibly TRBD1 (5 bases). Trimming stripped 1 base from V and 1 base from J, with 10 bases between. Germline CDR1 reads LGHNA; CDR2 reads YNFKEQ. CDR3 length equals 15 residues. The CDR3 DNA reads TGTGCCAGCAGCCAAGGCTCCCAGGGGAACACTGAAGCTTTCTTT. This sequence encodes CASSQGSQGNTEAFF.

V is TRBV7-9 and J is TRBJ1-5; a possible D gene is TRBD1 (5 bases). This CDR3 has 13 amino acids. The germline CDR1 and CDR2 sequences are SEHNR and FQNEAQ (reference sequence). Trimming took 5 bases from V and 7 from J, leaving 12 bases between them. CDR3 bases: TGTGCCAGCAGCCAAGGATGGGGCCAGCCCCAGCATTTT. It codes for CASSQGWGQPQHF.

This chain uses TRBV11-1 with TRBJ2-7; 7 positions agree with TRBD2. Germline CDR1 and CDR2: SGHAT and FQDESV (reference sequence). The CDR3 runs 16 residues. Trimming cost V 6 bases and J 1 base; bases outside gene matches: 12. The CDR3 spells CASSVRLAGESYEQYF. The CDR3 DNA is TGTGCCAGCAGTGTTAGGCTTGCGGGAGAATCCTACGAGCAGTACTTC.

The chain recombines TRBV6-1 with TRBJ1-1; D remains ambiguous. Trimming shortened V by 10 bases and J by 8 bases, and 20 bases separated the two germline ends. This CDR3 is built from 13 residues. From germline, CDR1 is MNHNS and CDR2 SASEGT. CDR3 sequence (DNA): TGTGCCACCGGCTACAAAACTAACTGGGAAGCTTTCTTT. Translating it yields CATGYKTNWEAFF.

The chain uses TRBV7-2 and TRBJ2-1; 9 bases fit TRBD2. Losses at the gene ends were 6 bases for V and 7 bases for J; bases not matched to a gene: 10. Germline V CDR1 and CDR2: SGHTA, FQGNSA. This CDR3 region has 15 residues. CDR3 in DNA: TGTGCCAGCAGTCACCGGGCTAGCGGGATGAATGAGCAGTTCTTC. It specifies CASSHRASGMNEQFF.

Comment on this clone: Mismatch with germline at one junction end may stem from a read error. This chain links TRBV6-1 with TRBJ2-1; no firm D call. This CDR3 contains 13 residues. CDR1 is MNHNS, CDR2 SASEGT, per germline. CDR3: CASSEGRYNGQFF. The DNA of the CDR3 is TGTGCCAGCAGTGAAGGCCGATACAATGGGCAGTTCTTC.

The DNA of the CDR3 is TGTGCCAGCAGTTTATCGATCCCAGGGTGGGGTCTCGACTATGGCTACACCTTC. Its protein is CASSLSIPGWGLDYGYTF. V and J are TRBV27 and TRBJ1-2; D is possibly TRBD1 (5 bases). The germline V gene has CDR1 MNHEY and CDR2 SMNVEV (reference sequence). V was pared by 0 bases and J by 3 bases, with 20 bases between. The CDR3 is made up of 18 amino acids.

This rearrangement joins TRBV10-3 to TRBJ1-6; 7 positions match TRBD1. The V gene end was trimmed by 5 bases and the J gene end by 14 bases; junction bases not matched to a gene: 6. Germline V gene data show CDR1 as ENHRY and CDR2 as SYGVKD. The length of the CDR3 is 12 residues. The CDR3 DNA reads TGTGCCATCAGTAACAGGGGTATGGCCCTCCACTTT. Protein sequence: CAISNRGMALHF.

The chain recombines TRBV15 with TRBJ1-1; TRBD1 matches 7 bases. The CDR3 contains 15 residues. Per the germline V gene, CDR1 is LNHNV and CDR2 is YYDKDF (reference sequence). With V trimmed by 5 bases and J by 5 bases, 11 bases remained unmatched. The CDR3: CATSARQGFGTEAFF. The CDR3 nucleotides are TGTGCCACCAGCGCCCGACAGGGATTCGGAACTGAAGCTTTCTTT.

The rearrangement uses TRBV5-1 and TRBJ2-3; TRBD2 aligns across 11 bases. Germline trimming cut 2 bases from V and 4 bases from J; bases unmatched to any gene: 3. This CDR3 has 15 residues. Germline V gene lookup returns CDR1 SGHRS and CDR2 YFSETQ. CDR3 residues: CASSFLAGGPDTQYF. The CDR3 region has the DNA TGCGCCAGCAGCTTCCTAGCGGGAGGCCCAGATACGCAGTATTTT.

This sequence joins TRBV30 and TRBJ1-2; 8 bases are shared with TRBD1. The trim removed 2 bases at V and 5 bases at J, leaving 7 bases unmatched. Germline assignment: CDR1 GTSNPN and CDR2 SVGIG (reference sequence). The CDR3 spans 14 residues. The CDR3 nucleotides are TGTGCCTGGAGTCCAGACAGGGGTACTTATGGCTACACCTTC. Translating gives CAWSPDRGTYGYTF.

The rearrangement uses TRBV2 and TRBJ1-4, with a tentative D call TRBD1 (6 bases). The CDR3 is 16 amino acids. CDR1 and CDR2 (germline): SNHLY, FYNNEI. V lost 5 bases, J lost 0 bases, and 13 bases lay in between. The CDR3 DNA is TGTGCCAGCAGTTTTACAGGGACCGCAACTAATGAAAAACTGTTTTTT. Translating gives CASSFTGTATNEKLFF.

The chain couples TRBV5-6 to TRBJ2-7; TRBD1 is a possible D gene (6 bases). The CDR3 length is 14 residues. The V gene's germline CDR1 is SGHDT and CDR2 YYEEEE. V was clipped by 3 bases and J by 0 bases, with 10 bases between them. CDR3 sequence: CASSSTTGSYEQYF. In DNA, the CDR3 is TGTGCCAGCAGCTCAACGACAGGCTCCTACGAGCAGTACTTC.

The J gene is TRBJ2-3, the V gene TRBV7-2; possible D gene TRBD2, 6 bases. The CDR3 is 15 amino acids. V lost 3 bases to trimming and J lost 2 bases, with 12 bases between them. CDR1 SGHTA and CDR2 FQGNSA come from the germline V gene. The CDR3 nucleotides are TGTGCCAGCAGCTTCCGGAGGGGATTCACAGATACGCAGTATTTT. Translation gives CASSFRRGFTDTQYF.

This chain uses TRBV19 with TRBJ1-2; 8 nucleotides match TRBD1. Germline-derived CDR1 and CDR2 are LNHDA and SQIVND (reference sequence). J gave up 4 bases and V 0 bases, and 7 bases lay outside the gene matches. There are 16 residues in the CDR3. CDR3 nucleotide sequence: TGTGCCAGTAGTATAGATTCGACAGGGGTTGGCTATGGCTACACCTTC. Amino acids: CASSIDSTGVGYGYTF.